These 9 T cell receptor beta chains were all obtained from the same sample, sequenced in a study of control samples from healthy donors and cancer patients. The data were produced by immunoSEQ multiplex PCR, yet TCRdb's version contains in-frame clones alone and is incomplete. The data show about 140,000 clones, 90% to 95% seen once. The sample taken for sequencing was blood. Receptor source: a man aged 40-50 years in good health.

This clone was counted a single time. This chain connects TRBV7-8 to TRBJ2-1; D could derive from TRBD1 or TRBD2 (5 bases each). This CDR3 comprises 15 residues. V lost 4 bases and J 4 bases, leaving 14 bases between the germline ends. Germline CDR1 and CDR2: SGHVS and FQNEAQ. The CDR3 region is CASSSPGTLYNEQFF. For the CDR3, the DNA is TGTGCCAGCAGCTCTCCCGGGACGCTTTACAATGAGCAGTTCTTC.

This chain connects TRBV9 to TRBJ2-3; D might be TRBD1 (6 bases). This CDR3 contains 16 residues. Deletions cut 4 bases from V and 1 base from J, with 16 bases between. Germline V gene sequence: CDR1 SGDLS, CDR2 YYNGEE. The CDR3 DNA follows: TGTGCCAGCAGCACGATACAGGGACGTGGCACAGATACGCAGTATTTT. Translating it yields CASSTIQGRGTDTQYF.

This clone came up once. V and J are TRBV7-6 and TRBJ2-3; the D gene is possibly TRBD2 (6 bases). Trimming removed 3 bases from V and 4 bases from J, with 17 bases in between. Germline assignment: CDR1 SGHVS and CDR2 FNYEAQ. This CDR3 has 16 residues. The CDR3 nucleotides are TGTGCCAGCAGCTTGGGAGCGGGTGGCGGCGCAGATACGCAGTATTTT. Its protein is CASSLGAGGGADTQYF.

CDR3 bases: TGTGCCAGCAGTTTAGCCCGGGTCCCTGGCTACACCTTC. Encoded protein: CASSLARVPGYTF. V usage is TRBV12-3 or TRBV12-4 and J usage is TRBJ1-2; D unclear. The CDR3 loop spans 13 amino acids. The V end was cut by 0 bases, the J end by 7 bases, with 9 bases between.

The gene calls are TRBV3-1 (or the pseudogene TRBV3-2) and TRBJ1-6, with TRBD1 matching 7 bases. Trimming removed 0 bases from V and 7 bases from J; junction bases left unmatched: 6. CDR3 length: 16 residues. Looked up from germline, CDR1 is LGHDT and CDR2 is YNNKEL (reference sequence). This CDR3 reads CASSQENRGLNSPLHF. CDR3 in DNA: TGTGCCAGCAGCCAAGAAAACAGGGGCCTGAATTCACCCCTCCACTTT.

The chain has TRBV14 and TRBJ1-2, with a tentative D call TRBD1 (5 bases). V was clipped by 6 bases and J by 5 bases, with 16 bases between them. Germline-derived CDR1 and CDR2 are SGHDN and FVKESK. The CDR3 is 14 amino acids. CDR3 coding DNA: TGTGCCAGCAGTCGTACAGGTTTGGGGTATGGCTACACCTTC. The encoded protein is CASSRTGLGYGYTF.

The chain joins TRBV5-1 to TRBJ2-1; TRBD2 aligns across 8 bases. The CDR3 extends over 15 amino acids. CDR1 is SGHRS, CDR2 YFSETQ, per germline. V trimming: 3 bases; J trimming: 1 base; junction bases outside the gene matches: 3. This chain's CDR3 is CASSYTSGSYNEQFF. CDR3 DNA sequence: TGCGCCAGCAGCTACACTAGCGGATCCTACAATGAGCAGTTCTTC.

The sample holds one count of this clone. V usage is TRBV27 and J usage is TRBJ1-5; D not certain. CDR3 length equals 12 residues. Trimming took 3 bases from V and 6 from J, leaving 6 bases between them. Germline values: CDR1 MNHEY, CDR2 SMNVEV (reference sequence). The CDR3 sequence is CASSFPGQPQHF. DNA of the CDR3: TGTGCCAGCAGTTTCCCCGGTCAGCCCCAGCATTTT.

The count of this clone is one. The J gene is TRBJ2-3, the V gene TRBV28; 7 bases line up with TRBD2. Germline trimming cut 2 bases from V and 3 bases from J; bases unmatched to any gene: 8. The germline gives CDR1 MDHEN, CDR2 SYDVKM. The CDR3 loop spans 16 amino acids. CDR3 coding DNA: TGTGCCAGCAGTTTAGGTGTTGCGGGAGCTACAGATACGCAGTATTTT. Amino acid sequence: CASSLGVAGATDTQYF.